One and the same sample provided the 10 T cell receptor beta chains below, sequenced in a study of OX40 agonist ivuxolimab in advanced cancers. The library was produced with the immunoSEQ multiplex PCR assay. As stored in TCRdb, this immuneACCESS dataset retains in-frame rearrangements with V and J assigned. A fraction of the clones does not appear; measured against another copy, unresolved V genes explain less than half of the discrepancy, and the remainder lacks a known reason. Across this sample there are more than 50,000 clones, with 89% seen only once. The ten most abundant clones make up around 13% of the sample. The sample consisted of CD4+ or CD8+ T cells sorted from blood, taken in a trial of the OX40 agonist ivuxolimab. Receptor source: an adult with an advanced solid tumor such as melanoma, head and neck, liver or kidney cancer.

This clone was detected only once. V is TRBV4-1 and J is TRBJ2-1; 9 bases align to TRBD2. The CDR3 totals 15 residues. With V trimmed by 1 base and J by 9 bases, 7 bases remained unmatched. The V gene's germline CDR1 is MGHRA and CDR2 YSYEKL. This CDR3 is CASSQGSGSLGEQFF. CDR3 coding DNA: TGCGCCAGCAGCCAAGGTAGCGGGAGTTTAGGTGAGCAGTTCTTC.

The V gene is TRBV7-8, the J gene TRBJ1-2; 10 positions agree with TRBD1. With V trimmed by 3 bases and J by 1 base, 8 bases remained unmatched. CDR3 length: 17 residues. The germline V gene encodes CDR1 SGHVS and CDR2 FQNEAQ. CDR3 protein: CASSFETGGMINYGYTF. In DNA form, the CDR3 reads TGTGCCAGCAGCTTCGAGACAGGGGGCATGATTAACTATGGCTACACCTTC.

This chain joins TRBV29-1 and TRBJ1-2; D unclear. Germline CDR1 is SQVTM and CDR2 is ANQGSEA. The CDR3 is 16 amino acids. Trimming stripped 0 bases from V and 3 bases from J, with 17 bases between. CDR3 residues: CSVEDPTRWGDYGYTF. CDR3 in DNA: TGCAGCGTTGAAGATCCGACACGGTGGGGTGACTATGGCTACACCTTC.

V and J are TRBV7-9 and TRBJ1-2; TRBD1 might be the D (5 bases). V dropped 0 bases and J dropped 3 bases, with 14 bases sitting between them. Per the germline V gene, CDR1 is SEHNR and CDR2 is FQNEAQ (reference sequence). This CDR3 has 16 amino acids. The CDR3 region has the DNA TGTGCCAGCAGCTTAGCGGGGGGGGTTGTCGACTATGGCTACACCTTC. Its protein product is CASSLAGGVVDYGYTF.

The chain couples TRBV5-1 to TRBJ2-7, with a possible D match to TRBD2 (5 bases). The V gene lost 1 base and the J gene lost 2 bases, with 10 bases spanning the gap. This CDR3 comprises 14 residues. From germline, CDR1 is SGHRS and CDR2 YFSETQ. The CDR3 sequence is CASSLRTGTYEQYF. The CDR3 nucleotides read TGCGCCAGCAGCTTGCGGACTGGTACCTACGAGCAGTACTTC.

CDR3 nucleotides: TGTGCCAGCACCGGAGGGACAGGGCACCCTGGAGGCTACACCTTC. Protein product: CASTGGTGHPGGYTF. The J gene is TRBJ1-2, the V gene TRBV25-1; 9 bases are shared with TRBD1. Germline assignment: CDR1 MGHDK and CDR2 SYGVNS. The junction had 14 bases not matched to a gene; V was cut back by 7 bases and J by 8 bases. This CDR3 comprises 15 residues.

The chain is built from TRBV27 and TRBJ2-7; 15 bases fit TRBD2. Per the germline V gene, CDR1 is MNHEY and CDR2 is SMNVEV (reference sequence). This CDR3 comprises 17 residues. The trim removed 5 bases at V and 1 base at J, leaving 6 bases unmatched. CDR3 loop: CASSPWTSGRESYEQYF. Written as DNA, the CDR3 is TGTGCCAGCAGTCCGTGGACTAGCGGGAGGGAGTCCTACGAGCAGTACTTC.

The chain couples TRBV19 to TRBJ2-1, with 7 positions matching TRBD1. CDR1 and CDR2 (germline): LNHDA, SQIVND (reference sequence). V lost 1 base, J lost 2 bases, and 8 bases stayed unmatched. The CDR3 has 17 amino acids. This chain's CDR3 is CASSIGYRGQAYNEQFF. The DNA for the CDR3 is TGTGCCAGTAGTATAGGGTACAGGGGCCAAGCCTACAATGAGCAGTTCTTC.

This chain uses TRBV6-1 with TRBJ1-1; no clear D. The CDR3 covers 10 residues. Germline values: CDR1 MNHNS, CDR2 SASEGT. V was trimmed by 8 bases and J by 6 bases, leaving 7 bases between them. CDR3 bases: TGTGCCAGCGAAGTAGCTGAAGCTTTCTTT. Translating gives CASEVAEAFF.

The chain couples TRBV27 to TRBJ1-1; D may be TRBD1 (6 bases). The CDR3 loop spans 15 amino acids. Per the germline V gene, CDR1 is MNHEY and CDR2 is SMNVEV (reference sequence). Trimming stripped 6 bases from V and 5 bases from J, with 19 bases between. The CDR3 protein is CASSPDAGGRTEAFF. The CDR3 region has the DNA TGTGCCAGCAGCCCCGACGCCGGGGGGCGAACTGAAGCTTTCTTT.